The 10 T cell receptor beta chains given below trace back to one sample, sequenced in a study of blood T cells in healthy people across ages. Together with a sample-barcoded 5' primer, a J-beta primer mix was included in a second PCR lasting about 6 to 11 cycles. TCRdb reprocessed the 5' RACE reads via MiXCR and lists one record per CDR3 protein. The table lists around 1,500,000 distinct CDR3 sequences, 42% of them singletons. Sample: blood. The receptors were sampled from a woman between 18 and 30 years old in good health.

This chain uses TRBV7-9 with TRBJ1-2; tentatively, D is TRBD1 (6 bases). CDR1 and CDR2 (germline): SEHNR, FQNEAQ (reference sequence). Trimming took off 3 bases at V and 1 base at J, with 21 bases between the two ends. The CDR3 has 18 amino acids. The CDR3 region is CASSFSGVGGQSNYGYTF. The CDR3 bases are TGTGCCAGCAGCTTCAGCGGAGTGGGGGGCCAGAGTAACTATGGCTACACCTTC.

This sequence joins TRBV6-1 and TRBJ1-2; maybe TRBD1 (5 bases). Trimming took off 7 bases at V and 5 bases at J, with 26 bases between the two ends. The CDR3 sequence is 17 residues long. Germline V gene sequence: CDR1 MNHNS, CDR2 SASEGT. CDR3: CASTDSYNWGRPYGYTF. The CDR3 DNA sequence: TGTGCCAGCACCGATTCGTACAACTGGGGGAGGCCTTATGGCTACACCTTC.

This clonotype was detected ten times or more. The V gene is TRBV20-1, the J gene TRBJ2-3; possible D gene TRBD2, 6 bases. Germline lookup yields CDR1 DFQATT and CDR2 SNEGSKA (reference sequence). Trimming cost V 6 bases and J 4 bases, with 14 bases left between them. This CDR3 has 13 amino acids. The CDR3 spells CSAKTGVSDTQYF. CDR3 in DNA: TGCAGTGCCAAAACGGGGGTCTCAGATACGCAGTATTTT.

This clonotype showed up just a few times. The chain carries TRBV5-8 and TRBJ1-1; the D is unclear. The CDR3 runs to 14 residues. Germline V gene data show CDR1 as SGHTS and CDR2 as YDEGEE. V dropped 4 bases and J dropped 0 bases, with 10 bases sitting between them. CDR3 loop: CASSAWTVNTEAFF. The DNA of the CDR3 is TGTGCCAGCAGCGCATGGACGGTGAACACTGAAGCTTTCTTT.

The chain links TRBV10-3 to TRBJ2-3; D assignment may be TRBD1 or TRBD2 (5 bases each). This CDR3 has 16 residues. Germline loops: CDR1 ENHRY, CDR2 SYGVKD. Trimming removed 7 bases at V and 0 bases at J, with 17 bases between. CDR3 amino acids: CAINRGPIVSTDTQYF. The CDR3 nucleotides read TGTGCCATCAATCGGGGACCTATAGTGAGCACAGATACGCAGTATTTT.

This chain connects TRBV14 to TRBJ2-2; 9 nucleotides align to TRBD1. This CDR3 region has 15 residues. The V segment lost 5 bases and the J segment 3 bases; nucleotides outside the gene matches: 4. Germline-derived CDR1 and CDR2 are SGHDN and FVKESK. The CDR3 reads CASSAWTGDTGELFF. The CDR3 DNA reads as TGTGCCAGCAGCGCATGGACAGGGGACACCGGGGAGCTGTTTTTT.

The chain links TRBV6-5 to TRBJ2-7, with D possibly TRBD1 on 6 matching bases. The end of the DNA fits TRBJ2-5 better, so the J call may be wrong. Germline V gene data show CDR1 as MNHEY and CDR2 as SVGAGI. CDR3 length: 15 residues. The chain's CDR3 is CASSSRGFFWETQYF. CDR3 in DNA: TGTGCCAGCAGTTCCAGGGGCTTCTTTTGGGAGACCCAGTACTTC.

The chain's CDR3 is CASSSGTGTNYEQYF. CDR3 DNA sequence: TGTGCCAGCAGTTCCGGGACAGGGACCAACTACGAGCAGTACTTC. V is TRBV28 and J is TRBJ2-5; 9 bases agree with TRBD1. The DNA matches TRBJ2-7 better at its end, which makes the J call doubtful. CDR3 length: 15 amino acids. Germline CDR1 is MDHEN and CDR2 is SYDVKM.

The J gene is TRBJ1-1, the V gene TRBV24-1; weak D call: TRBD1 (6 bases). The CDR3 extends over 14 amino acids. Deletions cut 4 bases from V and 2 bases from J, with 10 bases between. In germline, CDR1 is KGHDR, CDR2 SFDVKD. CDR3 region: CATSDWDTNTEAFF. Here the CDR3 DNA reads TGTGCCACCAGTGACTGGGACACAAACACTGAAGCTTTCTTT.

This clonotype has more than one count but fewer than ten. V is TRBV4-1 and J is TRBJ2-4; D may be TRBD1 (5 bases). Judging by the DNA end, TRBJ2-7 fits better; the J call may be wrong. Germline V CDR1 and CDR2: MGHRA, YSYEKL. The CDR3 loop spans 15 amino acids. CDR3 sequence reads: CASSHPAGARREQYF. CDR3 in DNA: TGCGCCAGCAGCCACCCGGCTGGGGCTCGACGCGAGCAGTACTTC.